What follows describes a single TCR beta chain. These data originate in a study of cytomegalovirus exposure and HLA in healthy donors. The CDR3 is made up of 16 amino acids. Germline V gene sequence: CDR1 SGDLS, CDR2 YYNGEE. The V and J ends lost 0 bases and 3 bases respectively, with 14 bases between them. Sequencing used immunoSEQ multiplex PCR; TCRdb keeps in-frame clones, though not all of them. The sample carries roughly 65,000 clones, roughly 94% recorded once. The material sequenced was PBMCs. The V call is TRBV9, the J call TRBJ2-3, with a weak D call TRBD1 (8 bases). The clonotype was recovered from a man between 18 and 29 years old in good health and CMV-seropositive. CDR3 in DNA: TGTGCCAGCAGCGTAGGCGGACAGGGAGGGACAGATACGCAGTATTTT. Translated, it gives CASSVGGQGGTDTQYF.